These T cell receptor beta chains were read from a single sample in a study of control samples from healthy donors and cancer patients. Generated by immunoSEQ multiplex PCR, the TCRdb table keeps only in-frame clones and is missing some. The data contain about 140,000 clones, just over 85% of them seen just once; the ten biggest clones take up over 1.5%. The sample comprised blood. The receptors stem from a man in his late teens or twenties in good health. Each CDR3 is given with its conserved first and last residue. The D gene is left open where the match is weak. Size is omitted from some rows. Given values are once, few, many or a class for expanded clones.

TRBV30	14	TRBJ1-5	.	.	TGTGCCTGGAGTGTACGGGGTCTGGATCAGCCCCAGCATTTT	CAWSVRGLDQPQHF
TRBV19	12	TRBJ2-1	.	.	TGTGCCAGTAGTCTGTTGGGCAATGAGCAGTTCTTC	CASSLLGNEQFF
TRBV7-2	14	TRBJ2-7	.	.	TGTGCCAGCAGCTTAGGGGGTAGGATCTACGAGCAGTACTTC	CASSLGGRIYEQYF
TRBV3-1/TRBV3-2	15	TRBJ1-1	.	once	TGTGCCAGCAGCCAAGAGGCGGATATGAACACTGAAGCTTTCTTT	CASSQEADMNTEAFF
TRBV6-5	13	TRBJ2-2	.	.	TGTGCCAGCAGTCCAGGGGTCCGCGGGGAGCTGTTTTTT	CASSPGVRGELFF
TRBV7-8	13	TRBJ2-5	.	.	TGTGCCAGCAGCTTAATAGGGGGAGAGACCCAGTACTTC	CASSLIGGETQYF
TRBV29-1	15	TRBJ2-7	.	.	TGCAGCGTTGAAGGCAAGCAGGGGACGGAGTACGAGCAGTACTTC	CSVEGKQGTEYEQYF
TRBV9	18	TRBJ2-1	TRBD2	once	TGTGCCAGCAGGGCTACTAGCGGGGGGCCCATCTCCTACAATGAGCAGTTCTTC	CASRATSGGPISYNEQFF
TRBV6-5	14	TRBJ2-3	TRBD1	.	TGTGCCAGCAGAGGGACAGGGGGGATAGATACGCAGTATTTT	CASRGTGGIDTQYF
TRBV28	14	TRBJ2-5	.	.	TGTGCCAGCAGTTTAGGCGGGGCGGGGGAGACCCAGTACTTC	CASSLGGAGETQYF
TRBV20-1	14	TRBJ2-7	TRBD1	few	TGCAGTGCTAGTGTCAGGGGGATGGTTTCCGAGCAGTACTTC	CSASVRGMVSEQYF
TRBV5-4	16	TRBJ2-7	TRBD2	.	TGTGCCAGCAGCTTGGCGATAGCGGGGTACTCCTACGAGCAGTACTTC	CASSLAIAGYSYEQYF
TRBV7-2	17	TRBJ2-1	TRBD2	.	TGTGCCAGCAGCTTAGTAATTTATAGCGGGGGGGCGAATGAGCAGTTCTTC	CASSLVIYSGGANEQFF
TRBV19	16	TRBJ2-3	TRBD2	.	TGTGCCAGTAGTATGACCAGCGGGGGGCTCACAGATACGCAGTATTTT	CASSMTSGGLTDTQYF
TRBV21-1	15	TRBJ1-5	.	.	TGTGCCAGCAGGTCCCGGAGGCCTAGCAATCAGCCCCAGCATTTT	CASRSRRPSNQPQHF
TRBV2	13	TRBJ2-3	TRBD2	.	TGTGCCAGCAGGGAGCTAGCGGGGGGACCGCAGTATTTT	CASRELAGGPQYF